Each of the 13 T cell receptor beta chains below was sequenced from the same sample in a study of blood T cell repertoires in COVID-19. Only in-frame clones appear in the TCRdb table, and some are missing; sequencing was by immunoSEQ multiplex PCR. Among roughly 330,000 clones listed, approximately 88% were seen once. Material for sequencing was peripheral blood. The source is a man aged 18 to 29 who had recovered from COVID-19.

The rearrangement links TRBV18 to TRBJ2-1, with D possibly matching TRBD2 (5 bases). V lost 6 bases, J lost 9 bases, and 15 bases lay in between. The CDR3 is made up of 13 amino acids. CDR1 is KGHSH and CDR2 is LQKENI in the germline V gene. The CDR3 sequence: CASSAGLTVEQFF. The DNA of the CDR3 is TGTGCCAGCTCGGCAGGACTGACGGTTGAGCAGTTCTTC.

The V call is TRBV30, the J call TRBJ2-7, with 13 bases matching TRBD2. Unmatched junction bases numbered 5, after V lost 5 bases and J lost 1 base. Germline V gene sequence: CDR1 GTSNPN, CDR2 SVGIG (reference sequence). There are 15 residues in the CDR3. CDR3: CAWGLAGAPSYEQYF. The CDR3 DNA reads TGTGCCTGGGGACTAGCGGGAGCTCCTTCCTACGAGCAGTACTTC.

This chain links TRBV5-5 with TRBJ2-3, with 9 bases matching TRBD2. The germline CDR1 and CDR2 sequences are SGHKS and YYEKEE (reference sequence). The CDR3 consists of 15 residues. The junction had 5 bases not matched to a gene; V was cut back by 4 bases and J by 2 bases. The CDR3 protein is CASSPRGGSTDTQYF. The CDR3 DNA is TGTGCCAGCAGCCCGCGGGGGGGCTCCACAGATACGCAGTATTTT.

This clone was recorded once. The chain joins TRBV6-1 to TRBJ1-2, with TRBD1 as a possible D gene (5 bases). Trimming took 2 bases from V and 5 from J, leaving 21 bases between them. The CDR3 totals 17 residues. The germline V gene encodes CDR1 MNHNS and CDR2 SASEGT. CDR3 in amino acids: CASSESSRGRTRYGYTF. The CDR3 bases are TGTGCCAGCAGTGAATCTTCTCGGGGGAGGACTAGGTATGGCTACACCTTC.

The chain carries TRBV7-2 and TRBJ2-7, with 7 bases that match TRBD1. V gave up 3 bases and J gave up 6 bases; unmatched junction bases: 11. Germline lookup yields CDR1 SGHTA and CDR2 FQGNSA. This CDR3 is 15 amino acids long. The DNA of the CDR3 is TGTGCCAGCAGCTTCGTAGGTACAGGGGAAGGCGAGCAGTACTTC. Encoded protein: CASSFVGTGEGEQYF.

The chain is built from TRBV4-1 and TRBJ1-4, with 11 bases that match TRBD1. After removal of 1 base from V and 7 bases from J, the junction contained 5 bases not matched to a gene. The germline CDR1 and CDR2 sequences are MGHRA and YSYEKL. This CDR3 is built from 16 residues. The CDR3 loop is CASSQGLGQGGEKLFF. CDR3 nucleotides: TGCGCCAGCAGCCAAGGCTTGGGACAGGGGGGTGAAAAACTGTTTTTT.

The genes are TRBV5-1 and TRBJ2-7, with D tentatively TRBD1 (6 bases). V was pared by 0 bases and J by 6 bases, with 22 bases between. This CDR3 has 17 residues. Germline CDR1 reads SGHRS; CDR2 reads YFSETQ. For the CDR3, the DNA is TGCGCCAGCAGCTTGGGACCTGACAGGCCATCCCTGGGCGAGCAGTACTTC. Translating gives CASSLGPDRPSLGEQYF.

The chain carries TRBV29-1 and TRBJ2-7, with D maybe TRBD2 (5 bases). V was pared by 6 bases and J by 3 bases, with 12 bases between. This CDR3 is 12 amino acids long. In germline, CDR1 is SQVTM, CDR2 ANQGSEA. The CDR3 reads CSVGDYLYEQYF. CDR3 nucleotides: TGCAGCGTGGGTGACTACCTCTACGAGCAGTACTTC.

CDR3 bases: TGTGCCAGCAGCAGAGAGGGACAGGCCCTGGATCAGCCCCAGCATTTT. Translation gives CASSREGQALDQPQHF. The chain joins TRBV7-2 to TRBJ1-5; 8 bases fit TRBD1. CDR3 length: 16 amino acids. The germline V gene has CDR1 SGHTA and CDR2 FQGNSA. The trim removed 5 bases at V and 5 bases at J, leaving 11 bases unmatched. Supplemented by reference TRBV7-2 and TRBJ1-5, the full variable domain reads GAGVSQSPSNKVTEKGKDVELRCDPISGHTALYWYRQSLGQGLEFLIYFQGNSAPDKSGLPSDRFSAERTGGSVSTLTIQRTQQEDSAVYLCASSREGQALDQPQHFGDGTRLSIL.

The chain is built from TRBV6-5 and TRBJ1-4; D remains ambiguous. V gave up 6 bases and J gave up 11 bases, with 10 bases separating them. The germline V gene encodes CDR1 MNHEY and CDR2 SVGAGI. The CDR3 length is 11 residues. CDR3 nucleotides: TGTGCCAGCAGCCTATCCGGGAAACTGTTTTTT. Its translation: CASSLSGKLFF.

V and J are TRBV15 and TRBJ2-1, with 9 bases aligning to TRBD2. CDR1 is LNHNV and CDR2 is YYDKDF in the germline V gene (reference sequence). V shed 0 bases and J 8 bases; nucleotides not matched to a gene: 8. The CDR3 is 16 amino acids. Here the CDR3 reads CATSRDLAGGHDEQFF. The CDR3 DNA follows: TGTGCCACCAGCAGAGATCTGGCGGGGGGGCATGATGAGCAGTTCTTC.

The CDR3 region has the DNA TGTGCCAGTAGTATAGTAGGGACAAATAGCAATCAGCCCCAGCATTTT. Translated, it gives CASSIVGTNSNQPQHF. The chain couples TRBV19 to TRBJ1-5, with D maybe TRBD1 (6 bases). CDR1 and CDR2 (germline): LNHDA, SQIVND (reference sequence). Trimming shortened V by 1 base and J by 0 bases, and 10 bases separated the two germline ends. This CDR3 comprises 16 residues.

The J gene is TRBJ2-7, the V gene TRBV4-1, with a weak D call TRBD1 (6 bases). The CDR3 consists of 15 residues. V was shortened by 1 base and J by 4 bases, with 14 bases between the two germline ends. The V gene's germline CDR1 is MGHRA and CDR2 YSYEKL. The CDR3 spells CASSQALKGVYEQYF. The CDR3 coding sequence is TGCGCCAGCAGCCAAGCCCTAAAGGGGGTTTACGAGCAGTACTTC.